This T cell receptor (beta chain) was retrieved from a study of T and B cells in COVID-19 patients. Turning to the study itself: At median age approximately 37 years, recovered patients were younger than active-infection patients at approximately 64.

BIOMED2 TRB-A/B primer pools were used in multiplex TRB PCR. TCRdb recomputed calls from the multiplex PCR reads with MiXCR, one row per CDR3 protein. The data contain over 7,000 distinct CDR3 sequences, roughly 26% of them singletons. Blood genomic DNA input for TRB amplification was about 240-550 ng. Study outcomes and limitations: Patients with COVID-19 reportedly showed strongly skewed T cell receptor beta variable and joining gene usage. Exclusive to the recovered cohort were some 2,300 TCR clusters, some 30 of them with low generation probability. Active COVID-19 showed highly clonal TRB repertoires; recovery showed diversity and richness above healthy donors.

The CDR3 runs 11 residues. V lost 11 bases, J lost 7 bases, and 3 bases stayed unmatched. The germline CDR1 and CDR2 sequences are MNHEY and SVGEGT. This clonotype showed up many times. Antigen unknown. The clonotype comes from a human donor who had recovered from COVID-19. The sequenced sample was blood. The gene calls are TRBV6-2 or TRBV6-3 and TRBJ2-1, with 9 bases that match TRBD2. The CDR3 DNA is TGTGCCGGCGGGAGGGGGAATGAGCAGTTCTTC. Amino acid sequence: CAGGRGNEQFF.